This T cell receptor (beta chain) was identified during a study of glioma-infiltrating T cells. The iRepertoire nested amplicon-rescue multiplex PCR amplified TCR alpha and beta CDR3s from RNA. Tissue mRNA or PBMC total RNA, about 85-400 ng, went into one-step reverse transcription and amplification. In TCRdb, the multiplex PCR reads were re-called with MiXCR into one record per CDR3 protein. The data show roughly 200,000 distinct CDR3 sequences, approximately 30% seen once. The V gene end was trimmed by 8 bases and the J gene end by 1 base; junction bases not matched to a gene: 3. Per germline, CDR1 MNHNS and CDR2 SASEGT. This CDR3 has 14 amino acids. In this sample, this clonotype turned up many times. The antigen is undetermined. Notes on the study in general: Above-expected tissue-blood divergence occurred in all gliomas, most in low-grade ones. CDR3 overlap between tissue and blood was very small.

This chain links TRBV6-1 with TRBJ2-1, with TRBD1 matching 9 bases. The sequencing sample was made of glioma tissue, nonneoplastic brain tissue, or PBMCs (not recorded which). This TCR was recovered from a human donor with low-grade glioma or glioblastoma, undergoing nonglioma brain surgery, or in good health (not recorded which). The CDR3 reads CASQDRGSYNEQFF. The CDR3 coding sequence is TGTGCCAGCCAGGACAGGGGATCCTACAATGAGCAGTTCTTC.